This T cell receptor beta chain was captured by sequencing in a study of T cells after yellow fever vaccination (dated by TCRdb to the late 2010s). Background for the entire study: The SMART-Seq v4 Ultra Low Input RNA kit was used to prepare libraries from fractions with low cell numbers. Bulk TCR alpha and beta repertoires were sequenced longitudinally to track T-cell clones before and after primary and booster YFV17D yellow fever vaccination. The cohort comprised two healthy male donors, one aged 18 to 30 and one aged 30 to 40 years. Blood samples were taken at several timepoints before and after primary and secondary immunization, and bulk PBMC replicates and cell subsets were isolated. On the study overall, not on this receptor specifically: Because only two donors were included in the study, the extent to which the findings can be generalized is limited. The secondary T-cell response was weaker than the primary response but faster, peaking on day 5 instead of day 15. Most clones expanded after primary vaccination were re-detected after the booster (just under 97% of CD4 and around 86% of CD8), suggesting broad memory maintenance. Because abundant contaminating clonotypes from the bulk population could be contained in FACS-sorted repertoires, computational filtering was required. A small share of clonotypes occurred in both CD4 and CD8 compartments, likely arising from convergent recombination.

The CDR3 numbers 12 residues from cysteine through phenylalanine. Kept here is only the CDR3 DNA, which spans 36 bases and is read in frame from base 1. V drops 3 bases and J drops 5 bases, leaving 9 bases in between. Looking up the germline V gene yields CDR1 SQVTM and CDR2 ANQGSEA. Notes on this clonotype: It lacks a known antigen. No base-level quality is on record; no much larger clone is a single base apart.

This specimen's treatment or condition label, interpreted: live attenuated yellow fever vaccine strain. PBMCs were isolated from peripheral blood using a standard Ficoll-Paque protocol. Dynabeads CD4 and CD8 positive selection kits were used to isolate the CD4 and CD8 T-cell fractions. TriZol was used to extract RNA from bulk PBMCs, CD4 and CD8 fractions, and dextramer-positive and dextramer-negative fractions. Data came from an Illumina NovaSeq 6000. TCR cDNA was synthesized by 5'RACE template switching, which introduced a universal primer site and unique molecular identifiers. Priming for cDNA synthesis came from both the TCR alpha and TCR beta constant segments. Library amplification used two PCR steps, and the second PCR step added sample barcodes and sequencing adapters. Sequencing of libraries was done on Illumina HiSeq 2500 (2x100 bp) or NovaSeq (2x150 bp). On the authors' methods: MIGEC handled demultiplexing of reads and collapsing into UMI consensus sequences, while MiXCR performed V(D)J alignment. Vaccine-responding clonotypes were defined with edgeR using replicate PBMC samples, requiring FDR below 0.01 and a log2 fold change above 5 up to day 15. Each bulk clonotype received a CD4 or CD8 identity based on whether the sequenced CD4 or CD8 repertoire contained that clonotype at higher abundance. TCRdb passed the public sequencing reads through fastp at Q25 and MiXCR, retaining productive beta sequences. One record per CDR3 amino acid sequence lists the most common genes and DNA. Clone size and V and J calls follow TCRdb, not the original study. In all, the sample holds about 340,000 distinct CDR3 sequences, and approximately 13% of those were seen once. The ten largest clones take up 3.2% of the sample.

In this chain, TRBV29-1 is recombined with TRBJ2-3; no D segment can be confidently identified. Sequenced here: CD4+ T cells sorted from PBMCs, sampled 15 days after the yellow fever booster vaccination. This TCR was sampled from a man aged 18-30 years who received the YFV17D yellow fever vaccine. The DNA sequence follows: TGCAGCGTTGAGCTGGGAAAAGATACGCAGTATTTT. It codes for CSVELGKDTQYF.